Below, 14 T cell receptor beta chains from the same sample are listed, as sequenced in a study of T cells in Graves' hyperthyroidism and ophthalmopathy. Amplification yielded TCR beta CDR3 regions, with RNA transcripts as the source. A set of HTBI primers served as the primers for a first-round RT-PCR of the TCR CDR3. TCRdb recomputed calls from the multiplex PCR reads with MiXCR, one row per CDR3 protein. Among 460,000 or so distinct CDR3 sequences listed, roughly an eighth were seen once. Input material: blood. The receptors derive from a woman aged 18-35 years with Graves' hyperthyroidism.

The genes are TRBV27 and TRBJ1-1, with TRBD1 as a possible D gene (6 bases). Looked up from germline, CDR1 is MNHEY and CDR2 is SMNVEV (reference sequence). The CDR3 totals 13 residues. The V end was cut by 5 bases, the J end by 9 bases, with 16 bases between. The CDR3 spells CASSLGGTHKAFF. The CDR3 region has the DNA TGTGCCAGCAGTCTAGGGGGGACTCACAAAGCTTTCTTT.

This sequence joins TRBV7-3 and TRBJ1-1; 7 nucleotides line up with TRBD1. Trimming at V came to 5 bases and at J to 3 bases, leaving 15 bases not matched to a gene. The CDR3 runs to 17 residues. In germline, CDR1 is SGHTA, CDR2 FQGTGA. The CDR3 here is CASSGQETGMEYTEAFF. In nucleotides, the CDR3 is TGTGCCAGCAGCGGCCAGGAGACAGGGATGGAGTACACTGAAGCTTTCTTT. The whole variable domain, remainder taken from reference TRBV7-3 and TRBJ1-1, is GAGVSQTPSNKVTEKGKYVELRCDPISGHTALYWYRQSLGQGPEFLIYFQGTGAADDSGLPNDRFFAVRPEGSVSTLKIQRTERGDSAVYLCASSGQETGMEYTEAFFGQGTRLTVV.

This clonotype was picked up many times. The CDR3 loop is CASTQTGYDGYTF. The DNA for the CDR3 is TGTGCCAGCACCCAGACAGGTTACGATGGCTACACCTTC. This rearrangement joins TRBV11-2 to TRBJ1-2, with a weak D call TRBD1 (6 bases). V lost 7 bases, J lost 6 bases, and 15 bases lay in between. The CDR3 is made up of 13 amino acids. Looked up from germline, CDR1 is SGHAT and CDR2 is FQNNGV.

The CDR3 reads CAWTLTGLGEKLFF. CDR3 nucleotides: TGTGCCTGGACCTTAACAGGGTTAGGTGAAAAACTGTTTTTT. The chain recombines TRBV30 with TRBJ1-4, with D maybe TRBD1 (6 bases). Trimming cost V 4 bases and J 7 bases, with 16 bases left between them. CDR1 and CDR2 from the germline V gene are GTSNPN and SVGIG (reference sequence). The CDR3 has 14 residues.

This clonotype was counted at least ten times. The genes are TRBV29-1 and TRBJ1-1; possibly TRBD1 for D (6 bases). The CDR3 is made up of 11 amino acids. Deletions cut 4 bases from V and 7 bases from J, with 10 bases between. Germline CDR1 reads SQVTM; CDR2 reads ANQGSEA. CDR3 coding DNA: TGCAGCGTTGTAGCGACAGGTGAAGCTTTCTTT. This translates into CSVVATGEAFF.

This clonotype was found many times. The CDR3 DNA is TGTGCCAGCAGCTTAGTTGACAGGGGGACTGAAGCTTTCTTT. Its translation is CASSLVDRGTEAFF. The chain combines TRBV7-2 with TRBJ1-1, with 9 bases fitting TRBD1. CDR3 size: 14 residues. Unmatched junction bases numbered 2, after V lost 1 base and J lost 5 bases. Germline loops: CDR1 SGHTA, CDR2 FQGNSA.

This clonotype was counted at least ten times. This chain joins TRBV19 and TRBJ2-1; D ambiguous. V shed 7 bases and J shed 10 bases, with 11 bases lying between them. The CDR3 contains 11 residues. Looked up from germline, CDR1 is LNHDA and CDR2 is SQIVND (reference sequence). The CDR3 bases are TGTGCCAGTACCGCGACTGGGGAGCAGTTCTTC. Translated: CASTATGEQFF.

This clonotype came up many times. The chain has TRBV4-1 and TRBJ1-5; 7 bases map to TRBD1. The CDR3 covers 15 residues. J was trimmed by 3 bases and V by 2 bases; bases with no gene match: 4. Germline V CDR1 and CDR2: MGHRA, YSYEKL. DNA of the CDR3: TGCGCCAGCAGCCAACAACAGGGGAACAATCAGCCCCAGCATTTT. Translation: CASSQQQGNNQPQHF.

This clonotype appeared many times. The chain is built from TRBV3-1 and TRBJ2-3; no firm D call. CDR3 length: 12 amino acids. The V and J ends lost 1 base and 3 bases respectively, with 2 bases between them. CDR1 is LGHDT and CDR2 is YNNKEL in the germline V gene (reference sequence). CDR3 sequence: CASSQVTDTQYF. The DNA for the CDR3 is TGTGCCAGCAGCCAAGTGACAGATACGCAGTATTTT.

This clonotype came up a few times. The gene calls are TRBV5-1 and TRBJ1-1; no clear D. The germline V gene has CDR1 SGHRS and CDR2 YFSETQ. This CDR3 is built from 14 residues. V lost 2 bases and J lost 7, with 15 bases in between. The chain's CDR3 is CASSLRAGRVEAFF. The DNA for the CDR3 is TGCGCCAGCAGCTTAAGGGCCGGGAGGGTTGAAGCTTTCTTT.

This clonotype has a count of ten or more. The chain combines TRBV19 with TRBJ2-3, with D perhaps matching TRBD2 (6 bases). V lost 0 bases, J lost 7 bases, and 11 bases lay in between. This CDR3 has 14 amino acids. Germline-derived CDR1 and CDR2 are LNHDA and SQIVND (reference sequence). DNA of the CDR3: TGTGCCAGTAGTATAGACCATAGCGGAAATACGCAGTATTTT. Its translation: CASSIDHSGNTQYF. Based on the CDR3 plus reference TRBV19 and TRBJ2-3, the full variable domain is DGGITQSPKYLFRKEGQNVTLSCEQNLNHDAMYWYRQDPGQGLRLIYYSQIVNDFQKGDIAEGYSVSREKKESFPLTVTSAQKNPTAFYLCASSIDHSGNTQYFGPGTRLTVL.

The rearrangement uses TRBV5-1 and TRBJ2-7; TRBD2 matches at 10 bases. Germline V CDR1 and CDR2: SGHRS, YFSETQ. Trimming took 4 bases from V and 6 from J; bases not matched to a gene: 1. This CDR3 spans 12 amino acids. CDR3 in DNA: TGCGCCAGCAGCGGGACTAGCGTCGAGCAGTACTTC. Translating it yields CASSGTSVEQYF.

In its sample, this clonotype was seen many times. The CDR3 sequence is CASSLRRGGETQYF. CDR3 DNA sequence: TGTGCCAGCAGCTTGCGCAGGGGTGGGGAGACCCAGTACTTC. The V gene is TRBV5-6, the J gene TRBJ2-5, with D maybe TRBD1 (6 bases). Germline V CDR1 and CDR2: SGHDT, YYEEEE. V was cut by 1 base and J by 5 bases, with 12 bases left in between. The CDR3 has 14 residues.

A word on this clonotype: The final CDR3 position lacks the conserved phenylalanine or tryptophan, pointing to a likely read error. The chain joins TRBV2 to TRBJ1-5; TRBD1 aligns across 8 bases. There are 14 residues in the CDR3. The V and J ends lost 7 bases and 1 base, in that order; junction bases with no gene match: 3. CDR1 is SNHLY and CDR2 is FYNNEI in the germline V gene. CDR3 residues: CASNDRGSNQPQHS. DNA of the CDR3: TGTGCCAGCAATGACAGGGGCAGCAATCAGCCCCAGCATTCT.